Shown below are 18 T cell receptor beta chains from a single sample sequenced in a study of T-cell reconstitution after alpha-beta-depleted transplantation in children. Unique molecular identifiers were incorporated when the TCRbeta library was constructed. TCRdb fed the PCR reads into MiXCR, producing one record per CDR3 protein. The table has tens of thousands of distinct CDR3 sequences, about 5% seen once. Sequencing used PBMCs, mostly from graft donor cells, obtained 60 days after TCRalphabeta/CD19-depleted stem cell transplant. The receptors come from a female patient between 2 and 15 years old who had a stem cell transplant for aplastic anemia, so the T cells may come from the graft donor.

This clonotype was counted many times. The chain carries TRBV27 and TRBJ2-1; D perhaps matches TRBD2 (7 bases). Trimming pared 3 bases from V and 2 bases from J, leaving 11 bases between. The CDR3 length is 15 residues. Germline CDR1 reads MNHEY; CDR2 reads SMNVEV (reference sequence). CDR3: CASSLQGRAYNEQFF. The CDR3 coding sequence is TGTGCCAGCAGTTTGCAGGGGAGGGCCTACAATGAGCAGTTCTTC.

This clonotype was seen many times. V and J are TRBV12-3 or TRBV12-4 and TRBJ2-5, with a possible D match to TRBD1 (6 bases). The CDR3 loop spans 14 amino acids. V was clipped by 3 bases and J by 2 bases, with 10 bases between them. CDR3 DNA sequence: TGTGCCAGCAGTTTCGGACAGACACAAGAGACCCAGTACTTC. Translated, it gives CASSFGQTQETQYF.

The rearrangement uses TRBV11-2 and TRBJ2-3; TRBD2 agrees at 7 bases. CDR3 length: 18 amino acids. J lost 6 bases, V lost 0 bases, and 15 bases had no gene match. From germline, CDR1 is SGHAT and CDR2 FQNNGV. The DNA for the CDR3 is TGTGCCAGCAGCTTAGAGCGGGAAGGGGCAAGCGGGGCCGATACGCAGTATTTT. Translated: CASSLEREGASGADTQYF. Together with reference TRBV11-2 and TRBJ2-3, the CDR3 gives the full variable domain: EAGVAQSPRYKIIEKRQSVAFWCNPISGHATLYWYQQILGQGPKLLIQFQNNGVVDDSQLPKDRFSAERLKGVDSTLKIQPAKLEDSAVYLCASSLEREGASGADTQYFGPGTRLTVL.

This clonotype was detected ten times or more. The rearrangement uses TRBV7-8 and TRBJ2-7; D possibly corresponds to TRBD2 (6 bases). Germline CDR1 and CDR2: SGHVS and FQNEAQ. V gave up 5 bases and J gave up 1 base, with 15 bases separating them. The length of the CDR3 is 15 residues. The CDR3 loop is CASSPRREPSYEQYF. The CDR3 DNA follows: TGTGCCAGCAGCCCCAGGAGGGAGCCGTCCTACGAGCAGTACTTC.

This clonotype came up many times. This sequence joins TRBV5-1 and TRBJ2-7; perhaps TRBD1 as D (5 bases). V was trimmed by 0 bases and J by 1 base, leaving 11 bases between them. Germline lookup yields CDR1 SGHRS and CDR2 YFSETQ. This CDR3 contains 15 residues. CDR3 DNA: TGCGCCAGCAGCTTGGACGGAAAGGGGTCCTACGAGCAGTACTTC. Amino acid sequence: CASSLDGKGSYEQYF.

This clonotype appeared many times. The chain has TRBV20-1 and TRBJ1-1, with 7 bases lining up with TRBD1. Trimming at V came to 7 bases and at J to 1 base, leaving 9 bases not matched to a gene. Germline lookup yields CDR1 DFQATT and CDR2 SNEGSKA (reference sequence). There are 14 residues in the CDR3. Here the CDR3 reads CSDKRTGGNTEAFF. In DNA form, the CDR3 reads TGCAGTGACAAAAGGACAGGCGGGAACACTGAAGCTTTCTTT.

This clonotype showed up many times. The rearrangement links TRBV5-1 to TRBJ2-2; tentatively, D is TRBD2 (6 bases). This CDR3 is built from 16 residues. V was cut by 0 bases and J by 6 bases, with 15 bases left in between. The germline CDR1 and CDR2 sequences are SGHRS and YFSETQ. The CDR3 region has the DNA TGCGCCAGCAGCTTGGCCGGAGCGGGTCAGGCCGGGGAGCTGTTTTTT. It is translated as CASSLAGAGQAGELFF. Together with reference TRBV5-1 and TRBJ2-2, the CDR3 gives the full variable domain: KAGVTQTPRYLIKTRGQQVTLSCSPISGHRSVSWYQQTPGQGLQFLFEYFSETQRNKGNFPGRFSGRQFSNSRSEMNVSTLELGDSALYLCASSLAGAGQAGELFFGEGSRLTVL.

Many counts were recorded for this clonotype. A junction end diverges from the germline sequence, so it may reflect a read error. The chain joins TRBV20-1 to TRBJ2-7; D call uncertain. The CDR3 is 11 residues long. The germline CDR1 and CDR2 sequences are DFQATT and SNEGSKA (reference sequence). CDR3: CSARLTPADAF. In nucleotides, the CDR3 is TGCAGTGCTAGATTGACCCCCGCGGACGCTTTC.

This clonotype was recorded at least ten times. The chain employs TRBV12-3 or TRBV12-4 and TRBJ2-1; D might be TRBD2 (6 bases). This CDR3 is built from 13 residues. Between the trimmed V and J ends, which lost 7 bases and 8 bases, there was a span of 15 bases. Here the CDR3 reads CASMTREVHEQFF. CDR3 coding DNA: TGTGCCAGCATGACTAGAGAGGTACATGAGCAGTTCTTC.

This clonotype appeared many times. The chain uses TRBV2 and TRBJ1-1; D unclear. The V gene's germline CDR1 is SNHLY and CDR2 FYNNEI. V lost 7 bases and J 1 base, leaving 7 bases between the germline ends. The CDR3 has 12 residues. In nucleotides, the CDR3 is TGTGCCAGCAAGCAACGGAACACTGAAGCTTTCTTT. Protein product: CASKQRNTEAFF.

This clonotype was seen ten or more times. Written as DNA, the CDR3 is TGTGCCAGCAGTCCAGGACTAGCGGGAGTGTCAGAGACCCAGTACTTC. Translation: CASSPGLAGVSETQYF. The chain is built from TRBV28 and TRBJ2-5; 13 bases align to TRBD2. The CDR3 length is 16 residues. The junction had 7 bases not matched to a gene; V was cut back by 5 bases and J by 4 bases. Per germline, CDR1 MDHEN and CDR2 SYDVKM.

There are many counts of this clonotype. The CDR3 DNA reads TGCAGTGCTAGAGAAGGGACAGGGACCGGGACCCAGTACTTC. Translated, it gives CSAREGTGTGTQYF. The rearrangement uses TRBV20-1 and TRBJ2-5, with 9 bases fitting TRBD1. The CDR3 covers 14 residues. V lost 0 bases, J lost 7 bases, and 6 bases stayed unmatched. CDR1 is DFQATT and CDR2 is SNEGSKA in the germline V gene (reference sequence).

To note about this clonotype: An end of the junction does not agree with germline; a read error may underlie this. The V and J genes are TRBV11-2 and TRBJ2-5; D unresolved. Germline CDR1 and CDR2: SGHAT and FQNNGV. CDR3 length: 14 amino acids. CDR3 sequence: CASTLIVFQETQYF. The CDR3, as DNA: TGTGCCAGCACCTTAATTGTGTTCCAAGAGACCCAGTACTTC.

Ten or more counts support this clonotype. The V and J genes are TRBV4-1 and TRBJ2-7; TRBD2 aligns across 7 bases. V shed 0 bases, J shed 2 bases, and the junction held 4 bases outside the gene matches. The CDR3 extends over 15 amino acids. CDR1 MGHRA and CDR2 YSYEKL come from the germline V gene. The DNA for the CDR3 is TGCGCCAGCAGCCAAGAGGTAGCGGGCCCCTACGAGCAGTACTTC. Translated, it gives CASSQEVAGPYEQYF.

This clonotype has at least ten counts. The rearrangement uses TRBV21-1 and TRBJ2-7; the D call of TRBD2 is as the table states it, not checked on the DNA. TRBV21-1 is labeled a pseudogene. The CDR3 extends over 19 amino acids. The CDR3 loop reads CASSKALAGGRASVYEQYF. The DNA of the CDR3 is TGTGCCAGCAGCAAAGCGCTAGCGGGAGGGCGAGCTTCGGTCTACGAGCAGTACTTC.

This clonotype was detected ten times or more. This chain uses TRBV5-1 with TRBJ2-1, with D possibly being TRBD2 (6 bases). Germline CDR1 is SGHRS and CDR2 is YFSETQ. The CDR3 has 16 amino acids. Trimming took off 5 bases at V and 1 base at J, with 16 bases between the two ends. For the CDR3, the DNA is TGCGCCAGCAGAAGCGAGGAGGCGGGATCCTACAATGAGCAGTTCTTC. It specifies CASRSEEAGSYNEQFF.

This clonotype was seen ten or more times. V gene TRBV18 combines with J gene TRBJ1-1, with 8 bases identical to TRBD1. The CDR3 is 15 amino acids. CDR1 and CDR2 (germline): KGHSH, LQKENI. With V trimmed by 3 bases and J by 8 bases, 11 bases remained unmatched. CDR3 coding DNA: TGTGCCAGCTCACCTTCGGTCACAGGGGGGATGGAAGCTTTCTTT. Translated: CASSPSVTGGMEAFF.

This clonotype was seen at least ten times. The rearrangement joins TRBV28 to TRBJ2-1; possibly TRBD2 for D (6 bases). Trimming pared 7 bases from V and 2 bases from J, leaving 9 bases between. This CDR3 contains 13 residues. Germline CDR1 reads MDHEN; CDR2 reads SYDVKM. The CDR3 sequence: CASTRRAYNEQFF. The CDR3, as DNA: TGTGCCAGCACAAGGAGGGCCTACAATGAGCAGTTCTTC.